The 27 T cell receptor beta chains given below trace back to one sample, sequenced in a study of cytomegalovirus exposure and HLA in healthy donors. PCR involved 60 Vbeta and 13 Jbeta primers. Some clones are missing from TCRdb's copy, which holds only in-frame ones; the method was immunoSEQ multiplex PCR. The sample comprises 150,000 to 200,000 clones, around four fifths of which are singletons, and more than 1.5% rests with the top ten. The specimen was PBMCs. The receptors were sampled from a man between 18 and 29 years old in good health and CMV-seronegative.

The rearrangement links TRBV2 to TRBJ1-1, with unresolved D. The CDR3 has 14 residues. Trimming removed 0 bases from V and 3 bases from J, with 8 bases in between. Germline-derived CDR1 and CDR2 are SNHLY and FYNNEI. DNA of the CDR3: TGTGCCAGCAGTGAAGCGGGCAGATACACTGAAGCTTTCTTT. It encodes CASSEAGRYTEAFF.

The chain has TRBV5-4 and TRBJ1-2, with 8 bases that match TRBD1. This CDR3 contains 13 residues. Per the germline V gene, CDR1 is SGHNT and CDR2 is YYREEE (reference sequence). The junction had 5 bases not matched to a gene; V was cut back by 4 bases and J by 6 bases. CDR3 nucleotides: TGTGCCAGCAGCGTCGACAGGGGAAATGGCTACACCTTC. As protein: CASSVDRGNGYTF. The full variable domain, in which reference TRBV5-4 and TRBJ1-2 provide the parts outside the CDR3, is ETGVTQSPTHLIKTRGQQVTLRCSSQSGHNTVSWYQQALGQGPQFIFQYYREEENGRGNFPPRFSGLQFPNYSSELNVNALELDDSALYLCASSVDRGNGYTFGSGTRLTVV.

This chain connects TRBV7-9 to TRBJ2-7; 10 bases map to TRBD1. Germline CDR1 SEHNR, CDR2 FQNEAQ (reference sequence). V trimming: 5 bases; J trimming: 2 bases; junction bases outside the gene matches: 3. The CDR3 loop spans 14 amino acids. CDR3 protein: CASSPTGGPYEQYF. The CDR3 coding sequence is TGTGCCAGCAGCCCGACAGGGGGCCCCTACGAGCAGTACTTC.

A single count supports this clone. The rearrangement joins TRBV28 to TRBJ2-7, with D perhaps matching TRBD2 (5 bases). Germline lookup yields CDR1 MDHEN and CDR2 SYDVKM. The length of the CDR3 is 15 residues. The V end was cut by 7 bases, the J end by 5 bases, with 21 bases between. Here the CDR3 reads CASNHDQNRADEQYF. The CDR3 nucleotides read TGTGCCAGCAACCACGATCAGAACCGAGCGGACGAGCAGTACTTC. The whole variable domain, filled in from reference TRBV28 and TRBJ2-7, reads DVKVTQSSRYLVKRTGEKVFLECVQDMDHENMFWYRQDPGLGLRLIYFSYDVKMKEKGDIPEGYSVSREKKERFSLILESASTNQTSMYLCASNHDQNRADEQYFGPGTRLTVT.

The chain joins TRBV6-5 to TRBJ2-1; 7 bases align to TRBD2. This CDR3 region has 16 residues. Unmatched junction bases numbered 11, after V lost 0 bases and J lost 9 bases. Looked up from germline, CDR1 is MNHEY and CDR2 is SVGAGI. In nucleotides, the CDR3 is TGTGCCAGCAGTTACTCGTGGACTAGGGAGGCTATTGAGCAGTTCTTC. Translating gives CASSYSWTREAIEQFF.

This chain links TRBV6-5 with TRBJ2-7; 7 bases fit TRBD2. Looked up from germline, CDR1 is MNHEY and CDR2 is SVGAGI. The CDR3 loop spans 16 amino acids. The V gene end was trimmed by 2 bases and the J gene end by 2 bases; junction bases not matched to a gene: 9. The DNA of the CDR3 is TGTGCCAGCAGTTACGGGTTGGGAGGGGCTCCCTACGAGCAGTACTTC. Encoded protein: CASSYGLGGAPYEQYF.

The chain has TRBV19 and TRBJ1-1, with no clear D. The V gene lost 3 bases and the J gene lost 0 bases, with 11 bases spanning the gap. Germline V CDR1 and CDR2: LNHDA, SQIVND (reference sequence). The CDR3 consists of 15 residues. CDR3 amino acids: CASSIQRAMNTEAFF. The CDR3 region has the DNA TGTGCCAGTAGTATCCAGCGGGCCATGAACACTGAAGCTTTCTTT. Variable domain in full (rest from reference TRBV19 and TRBJ1-1): DGGITQSPKYLFRKEGQNVTLSCEQNLNHDAMYWYRQDPGQGLRLIYYSQIVNDFQKGDIAEGYSVSREKKESFPLTVTSAQKNPTAFYLCASSIQRAMNTEAFFGQGTRLTVV.

This clone came up once. This chain connects TRBV4-3 to TRBJ1-2; possibly TRBD1 for D (6 bases). Germline loops: CDR1 LGHNA, CDR2 YSLEER. The V and J ends lost 2 bases and 5 bases respectively, with 18 bases between them. The CDR3 is 16 residues long. The CDR3: CASSQKIDRQAYGYTF. In DNA form, the CDR3 reads TGCGCCAGCAGCCAAAAGATAGATAGACAGGCTTATGGCTACACCTTC.

The chain joins TRBV27 to TRBJ1-1, with D perhaps TRBD1 (5 bases). The V end was cut by 1 base, the J end by 1 base, with 7 bases between. The CDR3 consists of 14 residues. In germline, CDR1 is MNHEY, CDR2 SMNVEV (reference sequence). The DNA of the CDR3 is TGTGCCAGCAGTTTATGGGGCCCGAACACTGAAGCTTTCTTT. Residues: CASSLWGPNTEAFF.

The rearrangement uses TRBV23-1 and TRBJ1-3; no clear D gene. TRBV23-1 is designated an ORF whose function remains uncertain. Trimming left V 2 bases short and J 5 bases short, with 7 bases between. CDR3 length equals 13 residues. CDR3 protein: CASSQTHRNTIYF. CDR3 nucleotide sequence: TGCGCCAGCAGTCAAACACACCGAAACACCATATATTTT.

This CDR3 reads CASSPGKPNYGYTF. In DNA, the CDR3 is TGTGCCAGCAGCCCAGGGAAGCCGAACTATGGCTACACCTTC. V usage is TRBV27 and J usage is TRBJ1-2, with D possibly being TRBD1 (5 bases). Per the germline V gene, CDR1 is MNHEY and CDR2 is SMNVEV (reference sequence). This CDR3 has 14 residues. The V gene lost 6 bases and the J gene lost 2 bases, with 13 bases spanning the gap.

This chain connects TRBV7-3 to TRBJ2-7, with TRBD2 matching over 11 bases. Germline CDR1 SGHTA, CDR2 FQGTGA. V was pared by 5 bases and J by 2 bases, with 14 bases of the junction left unmatched. There are 18 residues in the CDR3. The CDR3 sequence is CASSPTPLPGLAAYEQYF. In nucleotides, the CDR3 is TGTGCCAGCAGCCCCACACCCCTTCCGGGACTAGCGGCCTACGAGCAGTACTTC.

This chain links TRBV19 with TRBJ2-1; 12 bases agree with TRBD2. The CDR3 is made up of 16 amino acids. CDR1 is LNHDA and CDR2 is SQIVND in the germline V gene (reference sequence). Trimming removed 1 base from V and 2 bases from J; junction bases left unmatched: 0. The CDR3 sequence is CASSIGLAGAYNEQFF. The CDR3 DNA sequence: TGTGCCAGTAGTATAGGACTAGCGGGGGCCTACAATGAGCAGTTCTTC.

This chain links TRBV18 with TRBJ1-1, with a tentative D call TRBD1 (5 bases). Looked up from germline, CDR1 is KGHSH and CDR2 is LQKENI. V shed 0 bases and J shed 2 bases, with 10 bases lying between them. This CDR3 comprises 15 residues. This CDR3 is CASSPPGLPNTEAFF. As DNA, the CDR3 is TGTGCCAGCTCACCACCGGGACTGCCTAACACTGAAGCTTTCTTT.

The chain employs TRBV29-1 and TRBJ2-1; TRBD2 matches at 9 bases. Germline loops: CDR1 SQVTM, CDR2 ANQGSEA. J was trimmed by 10 bases and V by 6 bases; bases with no gene match: 10. CDR3 length: 13 amino acids. This CDR3 is CSVPTSGPMEQFF. CDR3 nucleotides: TGCAGCGTCCCGACTAGCGGTCCGATGGAGCAGTTCTTC.

The chain links TRBV25-1 to TRBJ1-3; D gene uncertain. V was clipped by 8 bases and J by 0 bases, with 5 bases between them. Germline CDR1 and CDR2: MGHDK and SYGVNS. This CDR3 is built from 12 residues. The CDR3 region is CASHSSGNTIYF. CDR3 DNA: TGTGCCAGCCATAGCTCTGGAAACACCATATATTTT.

V and J are TRBV28 and TRBJ2-5; D is uncertain. This CDR3 has 15 residues. The germline gives CDR1 MDHEN, CDR2 SYDVKM. V lost 7 bases, J lost 5 bases, and 20 bases lay in between. Here the CDR3 reads CASTPRAGVHETQYF. As DNA, the CDR3 is TGTGCCAGCACCCCAAGAGCCGGAGTTCACGAGACCCAGTACTTC.

The V gene is TRBV5-1, the J gene TRBJ1-2, with D perhaps TRBD1 (5 bases). V shed 4 bases and J shed 4 bases, with 14 bases lying between them. The CDR3 is 14 amino acids. Germline values: CDR1 SGHRS, CDR2 YFSETQ. DNA of the CDR3: TGCGCCAGCAGCAGGGGAGGGCCCGCCTATGGCTACACCTTC. It specifies CASSRGGPAYGYTF.

The chain employs TRBV30 and TRBJ1-4, with D unclear. Per the germline V gene, CDR1 is GTSNPN and CDR2 is SVGIG (reference sequence). The ends were cut back, 2 bases at V and 4 bases at J, with 11 bases in the middle. The CDR3 has 14 residues. The CDR3 DNA sequence: TGTGCCTGGAGTAGCGTCAGCCTTAATGAAAAACTGTTTTTT. Translation: CAWSSVSLNEKLFF.

V usage is TRBV5-6 and J usage is TRBJ2-3; possibly TRBD1 for D (6 bases). The CDR3 consists of 16 residues. Germline V gives CDR1 SGHDT, CDR2 YYEEEE. V was pared by 0 bases and J by 1 base, with 12 bases between. This CDR3 reads CASSLEGAGGTDTQYF. DNA of the CDR3: TGTGCCAGCAGCTTGGAAGGGGCAGGGGGCACAGATACGCAGTATTTT.

CDR3: CASSFGLAGGYEQYF. The CDR3 coding sequence is TGTGCCAGCAGCTTTGGACTAGCGGGGGGATACGAGCAGTACTTC. The chain couples TRBV7-2 to TRBJ2-7; TRBD2 agrees at 14 bases. Germline CDR1 reads SGHTA; CDR2 reads FQGNSA. The trim removed 3 bases at V and 4 bases at J, leaving 2 bases unmatched. The CDR3 is made up of 15 amino acids.

The chain is built from TRBV28 and TRBJ2-2; 13 bases align to TRBD2. With V trimmed by 8 bases and J by 0 bases, 3 bases remained unmatched. The CDR3 totals 16 residues. CDR1 MDHEN and CDR2 SYDVKM come from the germline V gene. The CDR3 coding sequence is TGTGCCAGCCGGACTAGCGGGGGTTCGAACACCGGGGAGCTGTTTTTT. Protein product: CASRTSGGSNTGELFF.

This clone was counted between two and nine times. The chain recombines TRBV27 with TRBJ2-7; TRBD2 might be the D (6 bases). The CDR3 totals 14 residues. With 5 bases removed from V and 0 bases from J, the gap between germline ends came to 11 bases. The V gene's germline CDR1 is MNHEY and CDR2 SMNVEV (reference sequence). The CDR3 nucleotides read TGTGCCAGCAGTCGCCGCGGGATCTCCTACGAGCAGTACTTC. Its translation is CASSRRGISYEQYF.

The V gene is TRBV2, the J gene TRBJ2-1; 9 bases are shared with TRBD1. The CDR3 runs to 14 residues. Germline CDR1 SNHLY, CDR2 FYNNEI. V lost 6 bases to trimming and J lost 9 bases; unmatched junction nucleotides: 9. CDR3 DNA sequence: TGTGCCAGCAGCCCGGAACAGGGGGCTAGTGAGCAGTTCTTC. Translated, it gives CASSPEQGASEQFF.

This clone came up a few times. The chain couples TRBV6-5 to TRBJ2-5; 16 positions agree with TRBD2. V dropped 5 bases and J dropped 4; count of bases not matched to a gene: 1. Germline lookup yields CDR1 MNHEY and CDR2 SVGAGI. This CDR3 region has 15 residues. CDR3 residues: CASSGTSGGAETQYF. CDR3 nucleotide sequence: TGTGCCAGCAGTGGGACTAGCGGGGGGGCAGAGACCCAGTACTTC.

The J gene is TRBJ1-6, the V gene TRBV5-4, with 8 bases identical to TRBD1. CDR3 size: 18 residues. Germline assignment: CDR1 SGHNT and CDR2 YYREEE (reference sequence). The ends lost 2 bases at V and 1 base at J; junction bases unmatched: 8. The CDR3 loop reads CASSFGQGSFSYNSPLHF. In DNA, the CDR3 is TGTGCCAGCAGCTTCGGACAGGGTAGCTTTTCCTATAATTCACCCCTCCACTTT. The variable domain in full, with the rest retrieved from reference TRBV5-4 and TRBJ1-6, is ETGVTQSPTHLIKTRGQQVTLRCSSQSGHNTVSWYQQALGQGPQFIFQYYREEENGRGNFPPRFSGLQFPNYSSELNVNALELDDSALYLCASSFGQGSFSYNSPLHFGNGTRLTVT.

The V and J genes are TRBV18 and TRBJ2-7; perhaps TRBD1 as D (6 bases). Trimming took off 1 base at V and 4 bases at J, with 11 bases between the two ends. CDR3 length: 14 residues. CDR1 and CDR2 from the germline V gene are KGHSH and LQKENI. The CDR3 here is CASSPRVRGYEQYF. CDR3 sequence (DNA): TGTGCCAGCTCACCACGGGTCAGGGGATACGAGCAGTACTTC. Full variable domain (remainder filled in from reference TRBV18 and TRBJ2-7): NAGVMQNPRHLVRRRGQEARLRCSPMKGHSHVYWYRQLPEEGLKFMVYLQKENIIDESGMPKERFSAEFPKEGPSILRIQQVVRGDSAAYFCASSPRVRGYEQYFGPGTRLTVT.